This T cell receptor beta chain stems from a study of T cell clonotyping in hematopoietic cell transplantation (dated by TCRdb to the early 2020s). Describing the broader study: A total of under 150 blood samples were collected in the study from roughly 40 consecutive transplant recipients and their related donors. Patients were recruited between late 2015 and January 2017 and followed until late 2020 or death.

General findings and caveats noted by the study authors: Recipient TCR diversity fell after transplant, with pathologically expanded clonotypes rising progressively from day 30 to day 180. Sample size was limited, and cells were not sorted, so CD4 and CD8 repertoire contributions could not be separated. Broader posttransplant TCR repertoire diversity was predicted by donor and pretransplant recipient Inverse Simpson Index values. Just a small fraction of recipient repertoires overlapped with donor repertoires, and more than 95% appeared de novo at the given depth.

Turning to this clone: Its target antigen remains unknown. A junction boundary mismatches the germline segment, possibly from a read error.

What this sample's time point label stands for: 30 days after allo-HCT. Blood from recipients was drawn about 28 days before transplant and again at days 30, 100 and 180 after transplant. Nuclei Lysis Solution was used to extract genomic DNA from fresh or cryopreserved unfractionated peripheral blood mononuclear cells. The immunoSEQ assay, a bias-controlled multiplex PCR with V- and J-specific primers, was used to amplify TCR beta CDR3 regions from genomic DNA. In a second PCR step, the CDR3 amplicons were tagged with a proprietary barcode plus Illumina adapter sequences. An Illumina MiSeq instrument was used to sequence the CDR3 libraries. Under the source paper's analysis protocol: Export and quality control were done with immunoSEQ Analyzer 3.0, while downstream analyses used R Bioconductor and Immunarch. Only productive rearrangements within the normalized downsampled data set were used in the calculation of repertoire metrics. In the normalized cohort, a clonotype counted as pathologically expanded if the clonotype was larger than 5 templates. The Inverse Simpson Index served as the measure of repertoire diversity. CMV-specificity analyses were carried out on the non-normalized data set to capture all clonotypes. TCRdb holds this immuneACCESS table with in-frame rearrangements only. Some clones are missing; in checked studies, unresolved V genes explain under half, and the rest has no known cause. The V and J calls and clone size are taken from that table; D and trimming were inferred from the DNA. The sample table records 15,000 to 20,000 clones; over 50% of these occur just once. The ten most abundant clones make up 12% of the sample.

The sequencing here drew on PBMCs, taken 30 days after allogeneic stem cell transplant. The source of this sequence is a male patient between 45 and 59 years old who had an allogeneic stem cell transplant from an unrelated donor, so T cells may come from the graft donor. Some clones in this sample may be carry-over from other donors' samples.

The CDR3: CASSWDGPREKLFF. The bases are TGTGCCAGCAGTTGGGACGGTCCGCGGGAAAAACTGTTCTTT. The chain was built from TRBV6-6 and TRBJ1-4; tentative D gene TRBD1, with 5 bases matching. The CDR3 numbers 14 residues from cysteine through phenylalanine. The read is trimmed to its CDR3 DNA, 42 bases read in frame from base 1. From a lookup of the germline V gene (reference sequence), CDR1 and CDR2 are MNHNY and SVGAGI.